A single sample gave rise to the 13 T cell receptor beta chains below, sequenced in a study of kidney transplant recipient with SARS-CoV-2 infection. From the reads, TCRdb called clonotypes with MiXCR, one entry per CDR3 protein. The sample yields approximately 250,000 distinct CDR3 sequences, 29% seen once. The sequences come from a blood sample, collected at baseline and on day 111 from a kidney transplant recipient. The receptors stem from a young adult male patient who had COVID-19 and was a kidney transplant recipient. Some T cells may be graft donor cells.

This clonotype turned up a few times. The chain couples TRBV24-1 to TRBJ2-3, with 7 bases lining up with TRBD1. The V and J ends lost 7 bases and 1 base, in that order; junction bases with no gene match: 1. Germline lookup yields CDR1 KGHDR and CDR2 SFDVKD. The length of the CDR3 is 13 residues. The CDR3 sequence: CATRDRGTDTQYF. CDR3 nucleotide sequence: TGTGCCACCAGAGACAGGGGCACAGATACGCAGTATTTT.

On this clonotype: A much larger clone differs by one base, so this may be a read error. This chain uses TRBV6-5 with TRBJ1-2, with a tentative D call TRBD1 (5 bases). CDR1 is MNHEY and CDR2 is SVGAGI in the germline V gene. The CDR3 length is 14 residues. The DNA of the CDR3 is TGTGCCAACAGTTACACGGGGGATGCGTATGGCTACACCTTC. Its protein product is CANSYTGDAYGYTF.

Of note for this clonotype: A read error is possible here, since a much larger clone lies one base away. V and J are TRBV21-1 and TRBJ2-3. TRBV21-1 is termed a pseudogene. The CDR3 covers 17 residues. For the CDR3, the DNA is TGTGCCGGCAGATCAGGTGTAGCTACAGTCATGCAAGATACGCAGTATTTT. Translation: CAGRSGVATVMQDTQYF.

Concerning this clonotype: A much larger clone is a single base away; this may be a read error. The CDR3, as DNA: TGTGCCAGCAGTATTACTTGGGAATGTAGAAAGTCCTATGGCTACACCTTC. It yields the protein CASSITWECRKSYGYTF. The gene calls are TRBV6-5 and TRBJ1-2; D is uncertain. The length of the CDR3 is 17 residues. V was trimmed by 5 bases and J by 4 bases, leaving 23 bases between them. Germline CDR1 MNHEY, CDR2 SVGAGI.

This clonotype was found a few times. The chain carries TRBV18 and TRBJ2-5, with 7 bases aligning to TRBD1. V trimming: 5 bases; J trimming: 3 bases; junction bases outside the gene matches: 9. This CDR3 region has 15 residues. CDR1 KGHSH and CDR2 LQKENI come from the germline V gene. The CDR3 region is CASSTIGQVEETQYF. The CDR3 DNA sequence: TGTGCCAGCTCAACTATTGGACAGGTTGAAGAGACCCAGTACTTC.

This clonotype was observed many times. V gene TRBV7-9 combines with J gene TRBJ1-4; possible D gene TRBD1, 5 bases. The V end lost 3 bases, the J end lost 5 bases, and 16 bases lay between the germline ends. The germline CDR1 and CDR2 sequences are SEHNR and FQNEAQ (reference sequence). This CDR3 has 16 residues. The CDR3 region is CASSFAGARDNEKLFF. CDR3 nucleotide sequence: TGTGCCAGCAGCTTTGCGGGCGCAAGGGACAATGAAAAACTGTTTTTT.

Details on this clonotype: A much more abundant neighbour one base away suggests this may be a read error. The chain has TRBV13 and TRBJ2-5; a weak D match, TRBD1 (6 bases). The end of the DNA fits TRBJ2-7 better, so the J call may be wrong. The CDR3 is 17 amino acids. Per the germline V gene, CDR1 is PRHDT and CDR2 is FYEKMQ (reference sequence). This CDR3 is CASSLGPDSDDHYEQYF. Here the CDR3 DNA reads TGTGCCAGCAGCTTAGGACCGGACAGTGACGACCACTACGAGCAGTACTTC.

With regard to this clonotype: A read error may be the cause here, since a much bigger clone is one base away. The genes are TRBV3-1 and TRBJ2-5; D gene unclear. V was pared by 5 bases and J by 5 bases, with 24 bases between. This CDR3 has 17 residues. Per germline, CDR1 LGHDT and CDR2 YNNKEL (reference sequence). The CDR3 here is CASSMHNPTSFSETQYF. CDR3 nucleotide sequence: TGTGCCAGCAGCATGCACAATCCCACTTCTTTCTCTGAGACCCAGTACTTC.

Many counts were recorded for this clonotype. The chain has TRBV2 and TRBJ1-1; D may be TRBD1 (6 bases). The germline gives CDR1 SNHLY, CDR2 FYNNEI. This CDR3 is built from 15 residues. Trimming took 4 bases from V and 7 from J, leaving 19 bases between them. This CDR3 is CASSAISTGTREAFF. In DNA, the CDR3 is TGTGCCAGCAGTGCAATCTCGACAGGAACCCGTGAAGCTTTCTTT.

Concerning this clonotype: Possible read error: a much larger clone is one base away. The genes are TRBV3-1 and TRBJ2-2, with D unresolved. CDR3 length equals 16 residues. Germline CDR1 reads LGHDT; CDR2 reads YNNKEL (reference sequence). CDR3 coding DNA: TGTGCCAGCGGCCAAGAGGCCCGGGCGAACACCGGGGAGCTGTTTTTT. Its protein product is CASGQEARANTGELFF.

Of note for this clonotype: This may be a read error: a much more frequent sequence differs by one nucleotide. CDR3 coding DNA: TGTGCCAGCAGTTCTAATGAAGCTTTCTTT. Its translation: CASSSNEAFF. J is TRBJ1-1 and V is TRBV2; D not resolved. The CDR3 runs to 10 residues. CDR1 is SNHLY, CDR2 FYNNEI, per germline. V was pared by 5 bases and J by 7 bases, with 5 bases between.

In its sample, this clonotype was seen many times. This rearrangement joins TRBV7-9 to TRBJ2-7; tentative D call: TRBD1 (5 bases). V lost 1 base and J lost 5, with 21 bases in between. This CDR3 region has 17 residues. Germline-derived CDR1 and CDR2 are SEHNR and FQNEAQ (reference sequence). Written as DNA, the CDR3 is TGTGCCAGCAGCTTAGGGTTAGGGGTTACCCAAGAGGACGAGCAGTACTTC. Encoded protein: CASSLGLGVTQEDEQYF.

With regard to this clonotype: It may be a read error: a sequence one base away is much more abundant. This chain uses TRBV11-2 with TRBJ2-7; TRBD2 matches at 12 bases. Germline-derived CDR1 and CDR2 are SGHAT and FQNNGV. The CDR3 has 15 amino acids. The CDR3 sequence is CTSSSLAGGYYEQYF. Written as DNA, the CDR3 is TGTACCAGCAGCTCGCTAGCGGGAGGGTACTACGAGCAGTACTTC.